This T cell receptor (beta chain) was captured by sequencing in a study of shared clonotypes between healthy human individuals (dated by TCRdb to 2020 to 2021). General notes on the study: The cohort comprised a couple of women and three men aged 18 to 49 years. To estimate repertoire size and how much clonotype sharing occurs between individuals, the study deeply sequenced the blood TCR repertoires of about five healthy adults. To increase sequencing depth and limit assay-specific biases, TCR repertoire library preparation and sequencing were carried out by different laboratories using diverse techniques. Each donor's leukapheresis produced roughly between roughly 0.85 and 10 billion PBMCs.

TCR CDR3 regions were amplified from genomic DNA by multiplex PCR using the deep immunoSEQ assay. Extracted genomic DNA from each cell subset was distributed evenly across all wells of several immunoSEQ 96-well plates, and each plate was treated as a replicate. For unsorted PBMC, around 300 ng genomic DNA, equal to tens of thousands of T cell genomes, was loaded into each replicate PCR. Genomic DNA from unsorted PBMC was sequenced over ten immunoSEQ deep assay plates. Purified libraries were quantified with a Qubit 3.0 fluorometer, sized on a Bioanalyzer 2100, and re-quantified with the KAPA Library Quantification kit. Every immunoSEQ 96-well plate was sequenced on a separate single-read 150-cycle Illumina NextSeq 550 flow cell. Under the source paper's analysis protocol: Because the immunoSEQ output held only junctional sequences and lacked quality scores, the filtering could not match the filtering applied to full-length reads. To assign V/J genes and CDR3, sequences were annotated against IMGT germline references using PyIR, a Python wrapper for IgBLAST v1.9. Reads with weak V/J assignments (E-value above 1e-6), missing CDR3, stop codons, out-of-frame junctions, or ambiguous translated residues were removed. V3J clonotypes were defined by identical inferred V gene, J gene, and CDR3 amino acid sequence. To compute the percentage overlap between repertoires, the number of shared unique clonotypes was divided by the size of the smaller repertoire. RTK rarefaction, the Chao1 estimator, and Recon v2.1 estimates of unobserved clonotypes were used to assess repertoire richness. Entries here come from immuneACCESS through TCRdb and include only in-frame sequences with V and J called. Some clones fail to appear in such tables; in the studies checked, an unresolved V gene covers under half of the shortfall, and the cause of the remainder is unknown. The DNA was the basis for D and trimming; V, J and clone size are from that table. The sample yields over 400,000 clones; almost 80% were counted once. The ten largest clones capture approximately 12% of the sample.

On the study overall, not on this receptor specifically: Sampling was limited to blood, and TCR repertoires in tissue likely differ from TCR repertoires in blood. The small number of donors limited the genetic and exposure-history diversity represented. Pairwise subsampling led to the expectation that sequencing depth would affect the degree of clonotype sharing among donors.

CDR1 and CDR2, per the germline V gene (reference sequence), are MNHEY and SMNVEV. V trim: 5 bases; J trim: 4 bases; unmatched bases: 4. Reading from cysteine to phenylalanine, the CDR3 counts 13 amino acids. The kept DNA is CDR3 alone, 39 bases in frame from the first base. The donors were healthy, HIV-negative adults who had no recently reported acute infections or vaccinations. Only Caucasian adults living in Nashville, Tennessee, USA were represented among the donors. For unsorted samples, 90 million or so PBMCs were counted and genomic DNA was extracted with the QIAamp DNA Blood Mini kit. Blood was obtained by leukapheresis, after which PBMCs were separated by Ficoll-Histopaque density gradient centrifugation and cryopreserved in liquid nitrogen vapor phase. This clone was picked up a small number of times. The specificity of this receptor is unknown. One base away there is no much larger clone; base qualities are not given.

The V gene is TRBV27 and the J gene is TRBJ1-2; 7 of the junction bases match TRBD1. This clonotype was sampled from a woman aged 40-49 years in good health. Some clones in this sample may be carry-over from other donors' samples. The sample was PBMCs. For the CDR3, the sequence is CASSTRQGYGYTF. The base sequence is TGTGCCAGCAGTACGAGACAGGGCTATGGCTACACCTTC.